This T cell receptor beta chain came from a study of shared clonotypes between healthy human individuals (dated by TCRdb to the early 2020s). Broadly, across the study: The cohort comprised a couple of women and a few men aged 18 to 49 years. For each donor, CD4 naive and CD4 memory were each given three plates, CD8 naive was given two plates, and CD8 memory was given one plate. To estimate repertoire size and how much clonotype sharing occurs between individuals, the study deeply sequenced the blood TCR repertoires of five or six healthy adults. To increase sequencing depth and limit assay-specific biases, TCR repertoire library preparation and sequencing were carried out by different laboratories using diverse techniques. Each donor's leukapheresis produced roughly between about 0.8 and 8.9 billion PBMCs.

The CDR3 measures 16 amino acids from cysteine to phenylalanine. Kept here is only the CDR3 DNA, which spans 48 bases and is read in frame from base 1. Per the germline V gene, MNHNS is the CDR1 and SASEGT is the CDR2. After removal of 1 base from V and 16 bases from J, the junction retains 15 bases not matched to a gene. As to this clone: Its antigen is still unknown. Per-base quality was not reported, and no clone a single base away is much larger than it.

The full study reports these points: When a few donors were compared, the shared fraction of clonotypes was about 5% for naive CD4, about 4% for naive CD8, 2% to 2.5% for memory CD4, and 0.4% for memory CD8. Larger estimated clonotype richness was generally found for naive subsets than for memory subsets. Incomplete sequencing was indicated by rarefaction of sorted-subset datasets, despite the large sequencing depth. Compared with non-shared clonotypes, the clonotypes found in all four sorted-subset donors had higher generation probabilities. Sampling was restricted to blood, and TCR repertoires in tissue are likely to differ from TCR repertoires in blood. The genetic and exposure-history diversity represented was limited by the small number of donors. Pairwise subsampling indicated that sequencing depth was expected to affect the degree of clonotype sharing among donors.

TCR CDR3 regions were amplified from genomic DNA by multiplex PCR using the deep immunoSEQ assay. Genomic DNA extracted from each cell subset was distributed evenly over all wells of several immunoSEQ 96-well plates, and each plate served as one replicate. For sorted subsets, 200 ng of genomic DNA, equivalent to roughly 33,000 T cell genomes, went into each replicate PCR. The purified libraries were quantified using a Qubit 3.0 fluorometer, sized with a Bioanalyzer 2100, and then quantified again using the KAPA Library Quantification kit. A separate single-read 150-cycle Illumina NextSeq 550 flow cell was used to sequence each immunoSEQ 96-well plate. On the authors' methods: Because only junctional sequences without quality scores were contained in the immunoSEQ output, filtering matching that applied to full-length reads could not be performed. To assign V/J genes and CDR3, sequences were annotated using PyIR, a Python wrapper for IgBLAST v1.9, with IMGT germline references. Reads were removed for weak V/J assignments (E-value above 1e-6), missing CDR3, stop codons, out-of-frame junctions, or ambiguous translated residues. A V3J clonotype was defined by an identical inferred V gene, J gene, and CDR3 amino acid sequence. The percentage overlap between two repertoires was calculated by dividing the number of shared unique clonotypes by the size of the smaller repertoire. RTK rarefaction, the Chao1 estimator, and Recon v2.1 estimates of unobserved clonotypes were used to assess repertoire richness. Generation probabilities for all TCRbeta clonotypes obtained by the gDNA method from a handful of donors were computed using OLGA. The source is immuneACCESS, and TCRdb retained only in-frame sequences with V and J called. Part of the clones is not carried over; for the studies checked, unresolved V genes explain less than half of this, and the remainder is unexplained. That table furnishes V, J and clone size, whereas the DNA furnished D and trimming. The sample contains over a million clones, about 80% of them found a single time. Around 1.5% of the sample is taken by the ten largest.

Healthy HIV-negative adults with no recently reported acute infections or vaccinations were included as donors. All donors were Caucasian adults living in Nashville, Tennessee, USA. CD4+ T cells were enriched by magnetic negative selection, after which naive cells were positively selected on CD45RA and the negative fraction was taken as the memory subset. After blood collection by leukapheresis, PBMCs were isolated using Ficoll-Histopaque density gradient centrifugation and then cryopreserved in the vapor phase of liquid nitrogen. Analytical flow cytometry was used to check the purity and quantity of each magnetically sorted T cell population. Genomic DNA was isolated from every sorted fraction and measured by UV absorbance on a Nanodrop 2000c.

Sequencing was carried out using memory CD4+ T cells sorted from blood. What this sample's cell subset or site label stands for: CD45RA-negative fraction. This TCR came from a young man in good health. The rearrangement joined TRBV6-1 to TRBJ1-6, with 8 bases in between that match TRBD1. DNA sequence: TGTGCCAGCAGTGAAGATAGGGGACAGGCCGGACAATTACTCCACTTT. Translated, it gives CASSEDRGQAGQLLHF.